This T cell receptor (beta chain) was observed in a study of long-term antiretroviral therapy in people with HIV (dated by TCRdb to 2022 to 2024). Context from the whole study: The earliest samples were collected about a decade before the 2015 WHO recommendation for immediate ART, when ART was typically delayed until CD4 counts fell. A retrospective serial study tested whether ART initiation and durable HIV suppression were associated with changes in peripheral blood TRB repertoire composition and diversity. From fewer than 35 adults with confirmed HIV infection, the cohort provided 150 to 200 cryopreserved PBMC samples, gathered serially across a mean of about six years (range 1-12). Among the approximately 27 participants with HIV, roughly eleven were female. No cross-contamination during QIAcube processing turned up in test extractions that ran a monoclonal T-cell line alongside around 34 polyclonal samples. The study at large found these results: Narrower CDR3 length ranges were observed in HIV repertoires than in controls, and an antigen-experienced repertoire with only a slight naive shift after ART was suggested by the network structure. Since PBMC availability was limited, sequencing covered only the TCR beta chain, with no alpha chain pairing. Unsorted PBMC were profiled instead of sorted CD4+ and CD8+ T cells because pre-ART samples had limited cell numbers. Starting ART was linked to a significant rise in TRB diversity, yet even after long-term ART the diversity remained significantly lower than in transplant donor controls. Expanded TRB clones identified before ART initiation dominated the repertoire at all time points, although this dominance fluctuated and declined in many PLHIV after ART. Inferences about post-ART repertoire changes were limited because no data were available on ART adherence, viral resistance or therapy changes. The samples span the years 2004 to 2017, and the ART regimens used at that time may not be as effective as current regimens.

The immunoSEQ hsTCRB v3.0 assay was used at survey level resolution for TRB variable region sequencing. A depth of roughly 40,000-50,000 T-cell genomes per sample was targeted for TRB sequencing. Pooled TRB libraries were sequenced on an Illumina MiSeq with a v3 150-cycle kit. The source study handled its data this way. Analysis of repertoires was carried out in R inside a reproducible Nextflow workflow spanning QC, data transformation and analysis. LymphoSeq2, an R package for exploring AIRR-Seq data, was used to implement the custom analyses. A few samples that produced fewer than 5000 total TRB sequences were removed, so approximately 190 HIV repertoires were analyzed. Of the approximately 190 retained HIV repertoires, 55 to 60 were collected before and more than 120 after ART initiation. Repertoires were downsampled to 5000 TRB nucleotide sequences, with summary statistics averaged over 100 downsampling iterations. Only TRB sequences with CDR3 regions of at least seven amino acids were retained for analysis. Diversity was assessed using a clonality score derived from Shannon entropy and using the Gini coefficient. In repertoire networks, the top 5000 CDR3 amino acid sequences were linked whenever an edit distance of one separated two sequences. Antigen specificity groups and MHC restriction were predicted for TRB CDR3 amino acid sequences with GLIPH2. CDR3 amino acid sequences were matched against VDJdb and McPAS-TCR to flag known CMV, EBV, HIV or tissue antigen associations. Pre-ART, post-ART and control groups were compared with Wilcoxon signed-rank tests and Holm-Bonferroni correction. Sourced from immuneACCESS, this table was stored by TCRdb with only in-frame sequences that have V and J called. A share of the clones is absent; for the studies checked, an unresolved V gene accounts for under half, and the remainder has no known explanation. V, J and clone size derive from that table, while D and trimming were established from the DNA sequence. A total of about 28,000 clones appear in this sample, about 80% of them only once. 5.5% to 8.5% of the sample goes to the ten largest clones.

The germline V gene (reference sequence) yields LNHDA for CDR1 and SQIVND for CDR2. Deletion took 6 bases off V and 4 bases off J, with a span of 15 bases between the germline ends. CDR3 length: 14 amino acids, cysteine to phenylalanine. Of the read, only the CDR3 DNA is kept; its 42 bases are in frame from base 1. Inclusion was restricted to participants for whom at least one PBMC sample before ART initiation and at least two post-ART samples were available. Every participant with HIV received treatment in the United States of America. Before DNA extraction, cryopreserved samples containing roughly 0.85-11 million PBMC were thawed and washed. At the time of the earliest PBMC sample for each participant with HIV, ages ranged from about 20 to 55 years. Each participant contributed PBMC samples from 1-4 timepoints before ART initiation and 2-8 timepoints after ART initiation, with a median of 7 samples. Serial HIV viral load, CD4+ T-cell count, ART history and demographic data were obtained for every participant. Using a Qiagen kit on a QIAcube, genomic DNA was extracted from unsorted PBMC, with samples processed in batches of 12.

A remark on this clone: The antigen it recognizes is unknown. Qualities for individual bases were not recorded, and no much larger clone is one base off.

The sequences come from unsorted PBMCs, collected 0.3 years after starting antiretroviral therapy. The sequence joins TRBV19 to TRBJ1-2, with the D gene too uncertain to name. This sequence originates from a man between 40 and 49 years old with HIV. The DNA sequence is as follows: TGTGCCAGTAGCTGGGTGACGGCAAGCTATGGCTACACCTTC. This sequence encodes CASSWVTASYGYTF. The variable domain in full, with residues beyond the CDR3 obtained from the reference TRBV19 and TRBJ1-2 genes, is DGGITQSPKYLFRKEGQNVTLSCEQNLNHDAMYWYRQDPGQGLRLIYYSQIVNDFQKGDIAEGYSVSREKKESFPLTVTSAQKNPTAFYLCASSWVTASYGYTFGSGTRLTVV.